The 15 T cell receptor beta chains listed next were all sequenced from one sample in a study of CD8 T cells in Susac syndrome. An input of about 0.5 to 1 ug of RNA was subjected to reverse transcription using random hexamers. TCRdb reprocessed the immunoSEQ multiplex PCR reads via MiXCR and lists one record per CDR3 protein. Here the sample spans approximately 210,000 distinct CDR3 sequences, 95% being singletons. Sequenced material: CD4+ T cells from PBMCs. The source is a human donor with multiple sclerosis.

The genes are TRBV20-1 and TRBJ2-1; 9 bases align to TRBD2. CDR1 DFQATT and CDR2 SNEGSKA come from the germline V gene (reference sequence). This CDR3 has 15 residues. V lost 1 base and J lost 6; bases outside the gene matches: 7. The CDR3 reads CSARGPAGGPNEQFF. DNA for the CDR3: TGCAGTGCTAGAGGCCCGGCGGGGGGGCCCAATGAGCAGTTCTTC.

This chain uses TRBV27 with TRBJ1-1; no firm D call. The CDR3 contains 15 residues. CDR1 is MNHEY and CDR2 is SMNVEV in the germline V gene (reference sequence). The V gene lost 6 bases and the J gene lost 1 base, with 15 bases spanning the gap. CDR3 in DNA: TGTGCCAGCAGCCCTCAGTCGGGTAGGAACACTGAAGCTTTCTTT. This codes for CASSPQSGRNTEAFF.

The chain uses TRBV20-1 and TRBJ2-1; weak D call: TRBD2 (6 bases). In germline, CDR1 is DFQATT, CDR2 SNEGSKA (reference sequence). V was pared by 0 bases and J by 2 bases, with 14 bases between. The CDR3 has 16 residues. The CDR3 loop is CSARDLGGLPYNEQFF. The CDR3 nucleotides read TGCAGTGCTAGAGATCTGGGGGGACTTCCCTACAATGAGCAGTTCTTC.

The CDR3 DNA follows: TGTGCCAGCAGCCAAGATTTAAGTCAGCGGAGCTCCCCACAGTACTTC. Protein product: CASSQDLSQRSSPQYF. J is TRBJ2-7 and V is TRBV4-2, with D possibly TRBD2 on 5 matching bases. Trimming took 0 bases from V and 10 from J, leaving 22 bases between them. The CDR3 spans 16 residues. Germline-derived CDR1 and CDR2 are LGHNA and YNFKEQ.

The J gene is TRBJ1-2, the V gene TRBV5-4, with TRBD1 identical over 7 bases. Germline values: CDR1 SGHNT, CDR2 YYREEE (reference sequence). V lost 3 bases, J lost 8 bases, and 16 bases stayed unmatched. This CDR3 has 16 residues. The CDR3 nucleotides are TGTGCCAGCAGCTCGGGATCGGACAGGAGCTTGGGCGGCTACACCTTC. Its translation: CASSSGSDRSLGGYTF.

J is TRBJ2-3 and V is TRBV20-1, with unresolved D. The germline CDR1 and CDR2 sequences are DFQATT and SNEGSKA (reference sequence). V was trimmed by 0 bases and J by 4 bases, leaving 8 bases between them. This CDR3 has 13 amino acids. CDR3 nucleotide sequence: TGCAGTGCTAGAGATGCCCGGTCAGATACGCAGTATTTT. It encodes CSARDARSDTQYF.

The sample holds one count of this clonotype. The chain uses TRBV20-1 and TRBJ1-2; D not certain. The ends were cut back, 6 bases at V and 0 bases at J, with 8 bases in the middle. The CDR3 spans 12 residues. Looked up from germline, CDR1 is DFQATT and CDR2 is SNEGSKA (reference sequence). The CDR3 nucleotides read TGCAGTGCGGTCGGAGCTAACTATGGCTACACCTTC. This translates into CSAVGANYGYTF.

J is TRBJ2-6 and V is TRBV3-1, with no clear D. The V end lost 4 bases, the J end lost 2 bases, and 9 bases lay between the germline ends. The CDR3 sequence is 15 residues long. Germline V gene data show CDR1 as LGHDT and CDR2 as YNNKEL (reference sequence). The CDR3 loop is CASSPLVAGANVLTF. The CDR3 coding sequence is TGTGCCAGCAGCCCCTTGGTAGCTGGGGCCAACGTCCTGACTTTC.

The chain carries TRBV24-1 and TRBJ2-1, with D possibly TRBD1 on 6 matching bases. CDR1 is KGHDR, CDR2 SFDVKD, per germline. Trimming took off 4 bases at V and 8 bases at J, with 17 bases between the two ends. The CDR3 runs to 15 residues. In DNA form, the CDR3 reads TGTGCCACCAGTGAAGGACGACAGGTCCACGATGAGCAGTTCTTC. Its translation is CATSEGRQVHDEQFF.

This chain uses TRBV11-2 with TRBJ2-1; D possibly matches TRBD1 or TRBD2 (5 bases each). V was clipped by 5 bases and J by 4 bases, with 15 bases between them. The CDR3 length is 15 residues. CDR1 is SGHAT and CDR2 is FQNNGV in the germline V gene. CDR3 bases: TGTGCCAGCAGCCCCGGGGCCCCGGTTTACAATGAGCAGTTCTTC. Protein sequence: CASSPGAPVYNEQFF.

V and J are TRBV15 and TRBJ2-1, with D possibly matching TRBD2 (6 bases). CDR3 length equals 16 residues. Germline loops: CDR1 LNHNV, CDR2 YYDKDF (reference sequence). V dropped 0 bases and J dropped 0 bases, with 9 bases sitting between them. The CDR3 nucleotides read TGTGCCACCAGCAGAGATCGCGGGGCCTCCTACAATGAGCAGTTCTTC. Residues: CATSRDRGASYNEQFF.

With respect to this clonotype: The junction differs from germline at one of its ends, possibly a read error. The chain employs TRBV14 and TRBJ1-2, with D possibly TRBD1 on 5 matching bases. CDR1 SGHDN and CDR2 FVKESK come from the germline V gene. This CDR3 has 14 residues. The CDR3: CASSQVRGLTPLAF. CDR3 coding DNA: TGTGCCAGCAGCCAAGTGAGGGGACTGACCCCCTTAGCCTTC. The whole variable domain, remainder taken from reference TRBV14 and TRBJ1-2, is EAGVTQFPSHSVIEKGQTVTLRCDPISGHDNLYWYRRVMGKEIKFLLHFVKESKQDESGMPNNRFLAERTGGTYSTLKVQPAELEDSGVYFCASSQVRGLTPLAFGSGTRLTVV.

This clonotype appeared once. CDR3 protein: CATSRDGTEMTQYF. Here the CDR3 DNA reads TGTGCCACCAGCAGAGATGGGACAGAAATGACCCAGTACTTC. This sequence joins TRBV15 and TRBJ2-5; TRBD1 aligns across 7 bases. CDR1 is LNHNV and CDR2 is YYDKDF in the germline V gene (reference sequence). The V segment lost 0 bases and the J segment 7 bases; nucleotides outside the gene matches: 5. This CDR3 comprises 14 residues. Drawing the rest from reference TRBV15 and TRBJ2-5, the complete variable domain is DAMVIQNPRYQVTQFGKPVTLSCSQTLNHNVMYWYQQKSSQAPKLLFHYYDKDFNNEADTPDNFQSRRPNTSFCFLDIRSPGLGDTAMYLCATSRDGTEMTQYFGPGTRLLVL.

The chain couples TRBV12-3 or TRBV12-4 to TRBJ2-7, with TRBD1 as a possible D gene (5 bases). Trimming pared 3 bases from V and 0 bases from J, leaving 15 bases between. The CDR3 is made up of 16 amino acids. The CDR3, as DNA: TGTGCCAGCAGTTTCCATCAGGGCCCGGGCTCCTACGAGCAGTACTTC. As protein: CASSFHQGPGSYEQYF.

This clonotype was recorded once. The chain employs TRBV27 and TRBJ2-3; D is unclear. This CDR3 has 14 amino acids. The germline V gene encodes CDR1 MNHEY and CDR2 SMNVEV (reference sequence). V gave up 3 bases and J gave up 6 bases, with 13 bases separating them. CDR3 nucleotide sequence: TGTGCCAGCAGTTTTTTGGGTCTGGGGGATACGCAGTATTTT. Translated: CASSFLGLGDTQYF.